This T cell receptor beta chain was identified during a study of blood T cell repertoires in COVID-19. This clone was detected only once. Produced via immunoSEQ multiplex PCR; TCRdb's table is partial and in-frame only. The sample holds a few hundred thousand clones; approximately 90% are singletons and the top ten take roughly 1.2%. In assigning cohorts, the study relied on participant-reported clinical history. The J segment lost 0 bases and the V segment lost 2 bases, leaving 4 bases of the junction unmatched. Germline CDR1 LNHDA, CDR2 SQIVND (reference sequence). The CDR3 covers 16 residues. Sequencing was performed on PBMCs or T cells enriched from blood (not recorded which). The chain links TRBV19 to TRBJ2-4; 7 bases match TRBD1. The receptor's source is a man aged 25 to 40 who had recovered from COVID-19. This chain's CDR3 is CASSIPGQLAKNIQYF. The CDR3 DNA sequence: TGTGCCAGTAGTATACCGGGACAGCTAGCCAAAAACATTCAGTACTTC.